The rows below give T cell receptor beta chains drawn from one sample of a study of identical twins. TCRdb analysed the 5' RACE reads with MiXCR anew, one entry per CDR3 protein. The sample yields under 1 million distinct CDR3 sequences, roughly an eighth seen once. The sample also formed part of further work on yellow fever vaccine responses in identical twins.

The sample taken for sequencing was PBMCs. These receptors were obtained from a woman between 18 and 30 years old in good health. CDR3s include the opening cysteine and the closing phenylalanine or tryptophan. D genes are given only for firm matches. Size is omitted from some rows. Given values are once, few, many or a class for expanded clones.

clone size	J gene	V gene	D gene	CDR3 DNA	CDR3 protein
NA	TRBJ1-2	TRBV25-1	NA	TGTGCCAGCAGTGAATCAGACCACTATGGCTACACCTTC	CASSESDHYGYTF
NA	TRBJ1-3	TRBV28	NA	TGTGCCAGCACCATTGTGGGGGGCCGTGGAAACACCATATATTTT	CASTIVGGRGNTIYF
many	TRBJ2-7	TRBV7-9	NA	TGTGCCAGCAGCTCCTCACTCGGGCCCGAGCAGTACTTC	CASSSSLGPEQYF
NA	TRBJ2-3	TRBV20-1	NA	TGCAGTGCTAGGGAGATCTCAAAAAAAGGAGATACGCAGTATTTT	CSAREISKKGDTQYF
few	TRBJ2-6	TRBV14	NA	TGTGCCAGCAGCCCCTCCCCCCACAGCGACTCTGGGGCCAACGTCCTGACTTTC	CASSPSPHSDSGANVLTF
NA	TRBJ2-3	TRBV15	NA	TGTGCCACCAGCAGAGCCGGGGGATACACAGATACGCAGTATTTT	CATSRAGGYTDTQYF
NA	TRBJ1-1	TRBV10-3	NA	TGTGCCATCAGCGAAACAGGGCCCGGGAACACTGAAGCTTTCTTT	CAISETGPGNTEAFF
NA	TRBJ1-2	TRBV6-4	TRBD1	TGTGCCAGCAGTGAGACAGGGAGGGAGGATCCCTATGGCTACACCTTC	CASSETGREDPYGYTF
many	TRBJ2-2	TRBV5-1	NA	TGCGCCAGCACTCGAAACGGAGGGGGTCTTACCGGGGAGCTGTTTTTT	CASTRNGGGLTGELFF
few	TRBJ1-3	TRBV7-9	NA	TGTGCCAGCAGCCCTCTCGGGGGTGCTGGAAACACCATATATTTT	CASSPLGGAGNTIYF
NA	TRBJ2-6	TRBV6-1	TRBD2	TGTGCCAGCAGTGTAATAGCGGGAGGTTCCTCTGGGGCCAACGTCCTGACTTTC	CASSVIAGGSSGANVLTF
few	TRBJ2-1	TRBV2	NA	TGTGCCAGCCGGACGGAGAGCTCCTACAATGAGCAGTTCTTC	CASRTESSYNEQFF
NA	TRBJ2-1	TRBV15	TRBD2	TGTGCCACCAGCATCCGCGGGAGCTCCTACAATGAGCAGTTCTTC	CATSIRGSSYNEQFF
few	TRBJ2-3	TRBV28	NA	TGTGCCAGCAGTTTAGTTGCCCATCTGAGGCCAGATACGCAGTATTTT	CASSLVAHLRPDTQYF
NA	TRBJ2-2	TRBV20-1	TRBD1	TGCAGTGCTAGGGGTACAGGGGAGATGAACACCGGGGAGCTGTTTTTT	CSARGTGEMNTGELFF